The 11 T cell receptor beta chains in this list originate from one sample, sequenced in a study of OX40 agonist ivuxolimab in advanced cancers. The protocol was immunoSEQ multiplex PCR, while the TCRdb copy is restricted to in-frame clones and leaves out a portion. Of 50,000 to 75,000 clones listed, about nine tenths were seen once; the top ten hold approximately 1.1%. Sequenced here: CD4+ or CD8+ T cells sorted from blood, sampled in a trial of the OX40 agonist ivuxolimab. The receptors originated from an adult with an advanced solid tumor such as melanoma, head and neck, liver or kidney cancer.

This rearrangement joins TRBV9 to TRBJ1-2; 10 bases are a match to TRBD1. Germline values: CDR1 SGDLS, CDR2 YYNGEE. The V segment lost 4 bases and the J segment 5 bases; nucleotides outside the gene matches: 14. The CDR3 consists of 17 residues. CDR3 sequence: CASSPGGRQGAQYGYTF. Here the CDR3 DNA reads TGTGCCAGCAGCCCGGGGGGCCGACAGGGGGCGCAGTATGGCTACACCTTC.

The table lists this clone with a few counts. This chain uses TRBV7-9 with TRBJ2-3; D gene unclear. Trimming cost V 5 bases and J 4 bases, with 7 bases left between them. Germline CDR1 reads SEHNR; CDR2 reads FQNEAQ (reference sequence). The CDR3 is 12 amino acids. The CDR3 reads CASSTVSDTQYF. DNA for the CDR3: TGTGCCAGCAGCACGGTATCAGATACGCAGTATTTT. The complete variable domain, with remaining parts taken from reference TRBV7-9 and TRBJ2-3, reads DTGVSQNPRHKITKRGQNVTFRCDPISEHNRLYWYRQTLGQGPEFLTYFQNEAQLEKSRLLSDRFSAERPKGSFSTLEIQRTEQGDSAMYLCASSTVSDTQYFGPGTRLTVL.

This clone occurred once. The chain employs TRBV5-4 and TRBJ2-5; D unclear. The V and J ends lost 0 bases and 5 bases respectively, with 17 bases between them. The CDR3 loop spans 16 amino acids. The germline CDR1 and CDR2 sequences are SGHNT and YYREEE (reference sequence). CDR3 nucleotides: TGTGCCAGCAGCTTGGAGCCCCGGAGTTCGGGTGAGACCCAGTACTTC. This encodes CASSLEPRSSGETQYF.

The chain couples TRBV28 to TRBJ1-2; tentative D call: TRBD1 (5 bases). The CDR3 is made up of 14 amino acids. Germline V gene lookup returns CDR1 MDHEN and CDR2 SYDVKM. V shed 3 bases and J shed 4 bases, with 12 bases lying between them. The CDR3 loop reads CASSLVGGTYGYTF. CDR3 bases: TGTGCCAGCAGTTTGGTTGGTGGGACCTATGGCTACACCTTC.

The rearrangement uses TRBV10-3 and TRBJ2-7; a possible D gene is TRBD1 (5 bases). This CDR3 has 13 amino acids. Germline V gives CDR1 ENHRY, CDR2 SYGVKD. Trimming shortened V by 4 bases and J by 4 bases, and 11 bases separated the two germline ends. The CDR3 DNA follows: TGTGCCATCAGTGGCCAGGGTTGGTACGAGCAGTACTTC. Translation: CAISGQGWYEQYF.

The J gene is TRBJ2-1, the V gene TRBV5-1, with D perhaps being TRBD1 or TRBD2 (5 bases each). CDR3 length: 15 amino acids. Germline V gene sequence: CDR1 SGHRS, CDR2 YFSETQ. With 4 bases removed from V and 2 bases from J, the gap between germline ends came to 13 bases. The CDR3 sequence is CASSSRTGPYNEQFF. The DNA of the CDR3 is TGCGCCAGCAGCAGCAGGACGGGACCCTACAATGAGCAGTTCTTC.

The chain combines TRBV10-3 with TRBJ2-5; TRBD2 agrees at 11 bases. The CDR3 spans 15 residues. The trim removed 4 bases at V and 4 bases at J, leaving 5 bases unmatched. Germline V gene data show CDR1 as ENHRY and CDR2 as SYGVKD. The CDR3 sequence: CAISVGLAGGETQYF. The CDR3 nucleotides are TGTGCCATCAGTGTGGGGCTAGCGGGAGGAGAGACCCAGTACTTC.

V is TRBV15 and J is TRBJ2-5; TRBD2 matches at 8 bases. V trimming: 5 bases; J trimming: 5 bases; junction bases outside the gene matches: 7. Germline CDR1 LNHNV, CDR2 YYDKDF (reference sequence). The CDR3 loop spans 14 amino acids. As DNA, the CDR3 is TGTGCCACCAGCGGCCTGGGGACTAGGGAGACCCAGTACTTC. It codes for CATSGLGTRETQYF.

In this sample, this clone turned up once. The rearrangement joins TRBV7-9 to TRBJ2-2; D perhaps matches TRBD1 (6 bases). Germline V gene sequence: CDR1 SEHNR, CDR2 FQNEAQ (reference sequence). Trimming shortened V by 1 base and J by 1 base, and 10 bases separated the two germline ends. This CDR3 has 16 residues. The CDR3 DNA follows: TGTGCCAGCAGCTTAGGATGGGGGCGGAACACCGGGGAGCTGTTTTTT. Protein: CASSLGWGRNTGELFF.

This chain links TRBV5-1 with TRBJ2-2; D possibly uses TRBD1 or TRBD2 (5 bases each). Germline lookup yields CDR1 SGHRS and CDR2 YFSETQ. The CDR3 is 15 residues long. V gave up 4 bases and J gave up 3 bases, with 13 bases separating them. The CDR3 reads CASSGGREDTGELFF. Written as DNA, the CDR3 is TGCGCCAGCAGCGGGGGACGCGAAGACACCGGGGAGCTGTTTTTT. Full variable domain (remainder filled in from reference TRBV5-1 and TRBJ2-2): KAGVTQTPRYLIKTRGQQVTLSCSPISGHRSVSWYQQTPGQGLQFLFEYFSETQRNKGNFPGRFSGRQFSNSRSEMNVSTLELGDSALYLCASSGGREDTGELFFGEGSRLTVL.

The J gene is TRBJ2-1, the V gene TRBV30; weak D call: TRBD1 (6 bases). Trimming took off 3 bases at V and 7 bases at J, with 13 bases between the two ends. This CDR3 spans 13 amino acids. Germline CDR1 GTSNPN, CDR2 SVGIG (reference sequence). CDR3 sequence: CAWRKTGLNEQFF. The CDR3 DNA sequence: TGTGCCTGGAGGAAAACAGGGTTGAATGAGCAGTTCTTC.